The following is a T cell receptor beta chain sequence with its context. Time point noted: peripheral blood 6 weeks after treatment start. For each patient, 1 to 8 samples were obtained, pretreatment and on-treatment. Sequencing was performed with immunoSEQ multiplex PCR; in TCRdb, only in-frame clones are kept and a portion is missing. There are some 51,000 clones in the sample; 88% occur only once, and 2% to 2.5% lies in the top ten. Germline loops: CDR1 SEHNR, CDR2 FQNEAQ (reference sequence). With 4 bases removed from V and 1 base from J, the gap between germline ends came to 7 bases. CDR3 length: 14 amino acids. This specimen comes from a study of PD-L1 blockade in urothelial cancer. The wider study: At some point between 2012 and 2014, patients got going on atezolizumab, taking 1,200 mg intravenously every 3 weeks. In terms of prior chemotherapy, patients had received 0 to 3 regimens. Blood samples contained a median about 150,000 T cells.

This TCR came from a man aged 60 to 69 with urothelial cancer. The chain is built from TRBV7-9 and TRBJ2-2, with D unresolved. Sequences were derived from PBMCs, sampled around atezolizumab (anti-PD-L1) treatment. The CDR3 DNA follows: TGTGCCAGCAGCTCGTCAGAGAACACCGGGGAGCTGTTTTTT. Its protein is CASSSSENTGELFF.